This TCR beta chain was recorded in a study of blood T cell repertoires in COVID-19. In the study overall: Whether acute or convalescent, the COVID-19 samples came from the United States, Italy and Spain.

Germline values: CDR1 MNHEY, CDR2 SMNVEV (reference sequence). Deletions cut 2 bases from V and 0 bases from J, with 7 bases between. The CDR3 sequence is 14 residues long. This clone has a single count. Here immunoSEQ multiplex PCR was the method, and the copy in TCRdb shows in-frame clones only, minus some. The sample carries 90,000 to 100,000 clones, about 79% recorded once. The rearrangement uses TRBV27 and TRBJ1-1; no definite D call. This TCR came from a man in his sixties with acute or convalescent COVID-19. Input material: peripheral blood. CDR3 bases: TGTGCCAGCAGTTTAGGCCAGATGAACACTGAAGCTTTCTTT. Encoded protein: CASSLGQMNTEAFF.